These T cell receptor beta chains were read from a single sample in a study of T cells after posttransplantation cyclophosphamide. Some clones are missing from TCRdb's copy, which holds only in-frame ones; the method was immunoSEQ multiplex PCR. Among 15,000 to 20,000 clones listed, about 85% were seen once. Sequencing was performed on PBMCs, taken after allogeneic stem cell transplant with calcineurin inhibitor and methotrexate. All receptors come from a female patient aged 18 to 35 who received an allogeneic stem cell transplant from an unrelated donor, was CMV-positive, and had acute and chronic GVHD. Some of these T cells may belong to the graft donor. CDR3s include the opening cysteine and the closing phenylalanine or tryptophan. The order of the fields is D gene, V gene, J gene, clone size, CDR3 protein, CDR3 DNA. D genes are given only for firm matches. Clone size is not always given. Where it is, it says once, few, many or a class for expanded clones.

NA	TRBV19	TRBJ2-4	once	CASLDRLAKNIQYF	TGTGCCAGTCTAGACAGACTAGCCAAAAACATTCAGTACTTC
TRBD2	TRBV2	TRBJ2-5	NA	CASIGTTQETQYF	TGTGCCAGCATCGGGACTACCCAAGAGACCCAGTACTTC
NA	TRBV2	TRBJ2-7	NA	CASSEGLAAYEQYF	TGTGCCAGCAGTGAAGGGCTAGCCGCCTACGAGCAGTACTTC
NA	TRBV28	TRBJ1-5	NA	CASNDNRAQHF	TGTGCCAGCAACGACAACAGGGCGCAGCATTTT
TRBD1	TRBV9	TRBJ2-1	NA	CASSAQTGFNEQFF	TGTGCCAGCAGCGCCCAGACAGGGTTCAATGAGCAGTTCTTC
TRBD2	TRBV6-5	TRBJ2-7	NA	CASSYQRDQPNEQYF	TGTGCCAGCAGTTACCAGCGGGACCAGCCCAACGAGCAGTACTTC
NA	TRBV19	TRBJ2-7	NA	CASSIHISYEQYF	TGTGCCAGTAGTATTCACATCTCCTACGAGCAGTACTTC
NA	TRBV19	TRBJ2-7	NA	CASSNPRGYEQYF	TGTGCCAGTAGTAACCCACGGGGGTACGAGCAGTACTTC
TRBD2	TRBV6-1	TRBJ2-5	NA	CASSDSIAGGPHQETQYF	TGTGCCAGCAGTGATTCTATAGCGGGAGGGCCCCACCAAGAGACCCAGTACTTC
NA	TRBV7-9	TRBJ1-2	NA	CASSLDNPYGYTF	TGTGCCAGCAGCTTAGACAACCCATATGGCTACACCTTC
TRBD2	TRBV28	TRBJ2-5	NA	CASSFPLSGRALETQYF	TGTGCCAGCAGTTTTCCCCTTAGCGGGAGGGCCCTGGAGACCCAGTACTTC
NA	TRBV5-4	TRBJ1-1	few	CATSGVDTEAFF	TGTGCCACCTCAGGGGTCGACACTGAAGCTTTCTTT
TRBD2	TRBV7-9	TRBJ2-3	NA	CASSLISGSTDTQYF	TGTGCCAGCAGCTTAATTAGCGGGAGCACAGATACGCAGTATTTT
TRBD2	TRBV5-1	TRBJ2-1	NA	CASSPSSGTYNEQFF	TGCGCCAGCAGCCCTTCGAGCGGGACTTACAATGAGCAGTTCTTC
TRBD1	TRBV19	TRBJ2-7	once	CASRDRADEQYF	TGTGCCAGTCGGGACAGGGCCGACGAGCAGTACTTC
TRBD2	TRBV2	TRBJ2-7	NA	CASRDLAGGPSYEQYF	TGTGCCAGCAGAGATCTAGCGGGAGGGCCCTCCTACGAGCAGTACTTC
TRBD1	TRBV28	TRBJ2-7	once	CASGRQGAATYEQYF	TGTGCCAGCGGACGACAGGGGGCAGCTACCTACGAGCAGTACTTC
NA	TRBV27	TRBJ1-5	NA	CASSLSGDSVLPQHF	TGTGCCAGCAGTTTATCCGGTGACAGTGTCCTCCCCCAGCATTTT